This TCR beta chain was obtained from a study of T cells in localized non-small cell lung cancer. The CDR3 is 12 amino acids. The germline V gene encodes CDR1 GTSNPN and CDR2 SVGIG (reference sequence). Method: immunoSEQ multiplex PCR; TCRdb's copy keeps in-frame clones and lacks some. The sample lists 45,000 or so clones, approximately 80% occurring once. This clone was seen a handful of times. The V and J genes are TRBV30 and TRBJ2-2; possibly TRBD2 for D (6 bases). This clonotype was obtained from a man between 35 and 75 years old with stage III lung adenocarcinoma. The source was peripheral blood mononuclear cells, collected before any cancer treatment. DNA of the CDR3: TGTGCTCGGGAGTTTGGTAACGGGGAGCTGTTTTTT. This codes for CAREFGNGELFF.